This TCR beta chain was observed in a study of shared clonotypes between healthy human individuals (dated by TCRdb to between 2020 and 2021). Background for the entire study: The cohort comprised a couple of women and a few men aged 18 to 49 years. To increase sequencing depth and limit assay-specific biases, different laboratories used diverse techniques to prepare libraries and sequence TCR repertoires. For each donor, CD4 naive and CD4 memory were each given three plates, CD8 naive was given two plates, and CD8 memory was given one plate. To estimate repertoire size and how much clonotypes are shared between individuals, the study performed deep sequencing of blood TCR repertoires from about five healthy adults. Between about 0.8 and 9.5 billion PBMCs per donor were obtained by leukapheresis. Results the study describes overall, beyond this receptor: Estimated clonotype richness was generally larger for naive than for memory subsets. Compared with non-shared clonotypes, clonotypes shared by all four sorted-subset donors had higher generation probabilities. Incomplete sequencing was indicated by rarefaction of sorted-subset datasets, despite the large sequencing depth. Sharing across a few donors was observed for about 4.8% of naive CD4, under 4% of naive CD8, around 2.5% of memory CD4, and roughly 0.4% of memory CD8 clonotypes. Sampling was limited to blood, and TCR repertoires in tissue likely differ from TCR repertoires in blood. Pairwise subsampling led to the expectation that sequencing depth would affect the degree of clonotype sharing among donors. The genetic and exposure-history diversity represented was limited by the small number of donors.

Using the deep immunoSEQ assay, multiplex PCR amplified TCR CDR3 regions from genomic DNA. Extracted genomic DNA from each cell subset was distributed evenly across all wells of several immunoSEQ 96-well plates, and each plate was treated as a replicate. For sorted subsets, each replicate PCR was loaded with 200 ng genomic DNA, equivalent to some 31,000 T cell genomes. Purified libraries were measured with a Qubit 3.0 fluorometer, size-checked on a Bioanalyzer 2100, and measured again with the KAPA Library Quantification kit. Each immunoSEQ 96-well plate was sequenced on its own single-read 150-cycle Illumina NextSeq 550 flow cell. From the authors' description of their analysis: The immunoSEQ output contained only junctional sequences without quality scores, so filtering could not match that applied to full-length reads. To assign V/J genes and CDR3, sequences were annotated against IMGT germline references using PyIR, a Python wrapper for IgBLAST v1.9. Reads were removed for weak V/J assignments (E-value above 1e-6), missing CDR3, stop codons, out-of-frame junctions, or ambiguous translated residues. V3J clonotypes were defined by identical inferred V gene, J gene, and CDR3 amino acid sequence. Percentage overlap between repertoires was calculated by dividing the number of shared unique clonotypes by the size of the smaller repertoire. Repertoire richness was assessed with RTK rarefaction, the Chao1 estimator, and Recon v2.1 estimates of unobserved clonotypes. Generation probabilities for all TCRbeta clonotypes obtained by the gDNA method from four donors were computed using OLGA. The immuneACCESS repertoire file appears here via TCRdb, limited to in-frame rearrangements. These files lack a portion of the clones; in checked studies, under half of the deficit traces to unresolved V genes, and the cause of the others is not known. Clone size and the V and J calls come from that table; the DNA yielded D and trimming. Across this sample there are 1.5 million to 2.5 million clones, with over 85% seen only once. 1% to 1.5% of the sample belongs to the ten largest clones.

Sequences GTSNPN (CDR1) and SVGIG (CDR2) are obtained from the germline V gene (reference sequence). The V and J ends are trimmed by 2 bases and 5 bases, leaving 15 bases between them. Its CDR3 holds 14 amino acids, cysteine through phenylalanine. The only DNA kept is the CDR3, 42 bases in frame from the first base. On this clone: The clone's antigen remains unknown. Nothing much larger sits one base from this clone, and base qualities are not available.

CD8 naive samples consisted of CD45RO-negative cells that were positively selected for CCR7, yielding a CD45RA+CCR7+ population without TemRA cells. Healthy HIV-negative adults with no recently reported acute infections or vaccinations were included as donors. Every donor was a Caucasian adult residing in Nashville, Tennessee, USA. Blood was collected by leukapheresis, and PBMCs were isolated by Ficoll-Histopaque density gradient centrifugation and then cryopreserved in liquid nitrogen vapor phase. Purity and quantity of every magnetically sorted T cell population were checked by analytical flow cytometry. Genomic DNA was isolated from each sorted fraction and quantified by UV absorbance on a Nanodrop 2000c.

The sequence derives from a man younger than 35 in good health. The chain couples TRBV30 to TRBJ2-5; the D call is possibly TRBD1 or TRBD2, each sharing 6 bases. Material: naive CD8+ T cells sorted from blood. The sample's cell subset or site label is to be understood as: CD45RA+CCR7+. The sequence in DNA is TGTGCCTGGAGTATTCTCGGGGGCAGCGAGACCCAGTACTTC. The translation is CAWSILGGSETQYF.